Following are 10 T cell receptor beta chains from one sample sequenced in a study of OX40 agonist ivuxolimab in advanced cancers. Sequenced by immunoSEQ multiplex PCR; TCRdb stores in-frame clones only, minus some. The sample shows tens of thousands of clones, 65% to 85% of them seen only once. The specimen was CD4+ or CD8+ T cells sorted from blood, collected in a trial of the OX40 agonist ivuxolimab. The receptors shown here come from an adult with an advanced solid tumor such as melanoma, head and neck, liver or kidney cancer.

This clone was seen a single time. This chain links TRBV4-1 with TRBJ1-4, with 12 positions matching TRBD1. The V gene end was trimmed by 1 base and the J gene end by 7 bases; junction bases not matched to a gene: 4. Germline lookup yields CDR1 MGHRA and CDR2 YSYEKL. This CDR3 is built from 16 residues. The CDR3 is CASSQGDRGRTEKLFF. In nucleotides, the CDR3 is TGCGCCAGCAGCCAAGGGGACAGGGGGCGCACTGAAAAACTGTTTTTT.

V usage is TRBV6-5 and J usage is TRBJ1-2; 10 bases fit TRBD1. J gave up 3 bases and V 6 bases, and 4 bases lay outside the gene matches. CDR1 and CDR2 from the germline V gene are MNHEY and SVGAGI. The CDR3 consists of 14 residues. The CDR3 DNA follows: TGTGCCAGCAGAAAGACAGGGGGCCACTATGGCTACACCTTC. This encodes CASRKTGGHYGYTF.

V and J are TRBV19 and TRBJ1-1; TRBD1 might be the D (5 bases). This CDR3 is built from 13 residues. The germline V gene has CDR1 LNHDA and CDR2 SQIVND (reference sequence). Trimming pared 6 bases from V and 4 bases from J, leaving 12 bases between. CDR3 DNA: TGTGCCAGTAGGGCGACAGTTACCACTGAAGCTTTCTTT. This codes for CASRATVTTEAFF.

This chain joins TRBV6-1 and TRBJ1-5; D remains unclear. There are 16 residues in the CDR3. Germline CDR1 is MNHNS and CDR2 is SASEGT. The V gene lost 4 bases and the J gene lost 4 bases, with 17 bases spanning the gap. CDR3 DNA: TGTGCCAGCAGTGGAAGCAGCCTACAGAGAAATCAGCCCCAGCATTTT. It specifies CASSGSSLQRNQPQHF.

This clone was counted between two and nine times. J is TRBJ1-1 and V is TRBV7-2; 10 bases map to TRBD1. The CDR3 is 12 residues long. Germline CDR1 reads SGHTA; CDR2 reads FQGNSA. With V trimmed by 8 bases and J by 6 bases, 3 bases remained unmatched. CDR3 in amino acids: CASGTGAPEAFF. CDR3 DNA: TGTGCCAGCGGGACAGGGGCCCCTGAAGCTTTCTTT.

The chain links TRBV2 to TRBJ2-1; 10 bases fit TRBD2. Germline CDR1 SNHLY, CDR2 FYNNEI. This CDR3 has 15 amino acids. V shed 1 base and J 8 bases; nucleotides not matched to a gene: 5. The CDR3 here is CASSEGLAGVDEQFF. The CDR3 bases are TGTGCCAGCAGTGAAGGGCTAGCGGGAGTCGATGAGCAGTTCTTC.

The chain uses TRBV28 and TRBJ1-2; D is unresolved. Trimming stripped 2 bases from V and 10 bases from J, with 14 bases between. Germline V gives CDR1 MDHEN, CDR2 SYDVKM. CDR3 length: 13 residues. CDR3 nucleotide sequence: TGTGCCAGCAGTTTAGGGGTGGGCTTATTCTACACCTTC. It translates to CASSLGVGLFYTF.

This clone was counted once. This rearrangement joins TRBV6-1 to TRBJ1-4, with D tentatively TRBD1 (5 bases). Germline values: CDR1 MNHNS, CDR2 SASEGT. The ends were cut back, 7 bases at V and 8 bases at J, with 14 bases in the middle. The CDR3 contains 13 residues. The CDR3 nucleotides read TGTGCCAGCACCCCCCGGGGCCGCGAAAAACTGTTTTTT. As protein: CASTPRGREKLFF.

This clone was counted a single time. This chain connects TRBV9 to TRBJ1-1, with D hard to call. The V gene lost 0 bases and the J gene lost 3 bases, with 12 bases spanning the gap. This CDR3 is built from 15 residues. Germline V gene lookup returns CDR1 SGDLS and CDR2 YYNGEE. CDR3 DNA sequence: TGTGCCAGCAGCGTAGTCGGCAGTTCGGACACTGAAGCTTTCTTT. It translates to CASSVVGSSDTEAFF.

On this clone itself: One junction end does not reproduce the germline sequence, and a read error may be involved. The CDR3 spells CASSSSRDGQESQYF. DNA of the CDR3: TGTGCCAGCAGTTCGTCCCGGGACGGTCAAGAGTCCCAGTACTTC. The V gene is TRBV5-4, the J gene TRBJ2-5; D possibly matches TRBD1 or TRBD2 (5 bases each). The CDR3 has 15 amino acids. The germline CDR1 and CDR2 sequences are SGHNT and YYREEE (reference sequence).